Listed here are 7 T cell receptor beta chains from one sample, sequenced in a study of T cell changes during pregnancy in multiple sclerosis. Measured with immunoSEQ multiplex PCR; TCRdb has only the in-frame clones, and not every one. The sample consists of about 47,000 clones, around 91% of them appearing once. Specimen: CD8+ T cells from peripheral blood mononuclear cells, collected in the second trimester of pregnancy. The receptors derive from a female donor with multiple sclerosis, enrolled in a pregnancy study.

This clone was seen once. The chain combines TRBV15 with TRBJ2-1; 9 nucleotides match TRBD2. Germline trimming cut 3 bases from V and 0 bases from J; bases unmatched to any gene: 12. The germline gives CDR1 LNHNV, CDR2 YYDKDF (reference sequence). This CDR3 has 19 amino acids. Here the CDR3 reads CATSSARSGRGGSYNEQFF. The DNA of the CDR3 is TGTGCCACCAGCAGCGCCCGTTCGGGGCGGGGGGGCTCCTACAATGAGCAGTTCTTC.

The chain employs TRBV27 and TRBJ2-7, with 9 bases that match TRBD1. The length of the CDR3 is 16 residues. Germline lookup yields CDR1 MNHEY and CDR2 SMNVEV (reference sequence). V gave up 8 bases and J gave up 3 bases; unmatched junction bases: 14. The CDR3 coding sequence is TGTGCCAGCGCCCATCCGACAGGGGGAATCGGCTACGAGCAGTACTTC. Translating it yields CASAHPTGGIGYEQYF.

The chain has TRBV7-9 and TRBJ2-5; no clear D. Trimming shortened V by 2 bases and J by 0 bases, and 4 bases separated the two germline ends. Germline-derived CDR1 and CDR2 are SEHNR and FQNEAQ (reference sequence). This CDR3 spans 13 amino acids. CDR3: CASSLYYQETQYF. As DNA, the CDR3 is TGTGCCAGCAGCTTATACTACCAAGAGACCCAGTACTTC.

This rearrangement joins TRBV25-1 to TRBJ2-1; 7 bases are shared with TRBD2. Germline values: CDR1 MGHDK, CDR2 SYGVNS. This CDR3 has 16 amino acids. With 0 bases clipped from V and 6 bases from J, the junction kept 8 bases outside the gene matches. This CDR3 reads CASSEYVGGRGNEQFF. The CDR3 DNA reads TGTGCCAGCAGTGAATACGTGGGGGGGAGGGGCAATGAGCAGTTCTTC.

The CDR3 DNA sequence: TGTGCCAGCAGCATTCCAGGGGGCTTATACAATGAGCAGTTCTTC. It yields the protein CASSIPGGLYNEQFF. The rearrangement links TRBV6-5 to TRBJ2-1; 8 bases are a match to TRBD1. Germline V gives CDR1 MNHEY, CDR2 SVGAGI. The CDR3 has 15 residues. V was pared by 6 bases and J by 4 bases, with 8 bases of the junction left unmatched.

The chain recombines TRBV19 with TRBJ2-5; D might be TRBD1 (5 bases). Germline CDR1 and CDR2: LNHDA and SQIVND (reference sequence). The CDR3 totals 12 residues. V was clipped by 3 bases and J by 7 bases, with 9 bases between them. The CDR3 nucleotides are TGTGCCAGTAGTATCCTGCAGGGGACCCAGTACTTC. Translating it yields CASSILQGTQYF.

The chain recombines TRBV5-6 with TRBJ2-3; 7 nucleotides align to TRBD2. The germline V gene encodes CDR1 SGHDT and CDR2 YYEEEE. This CDR3 spans 13 amino acids. V was pared by 3 bases and J by 6 bases, with 4 bases of the junction left unmatched. The CDR3 DNA is TGTGCCAGCAGCTGGGCGCGGGGGGATACGCAGTATTTT. This encodes CASSWARGDTQYF.